These 12 T cell receptor beta chains came from one sample sequenced in a study of blood T cell repertoires in COVID-19. Clones were read by immunoSEQ multiplex PCR, and TCRdb kept only the in-frame ones, dropping some. Of roughly 240,000 clones detected, roughly 85% appear once; the ten largest clones hold approximately 5%. Sample: peripheral blood. The receptors here all came from a man aged 50 or older with COVID-19, enrolled during active disease.

The rearrangement links TRBV9 to TRBJ1-4; D not resolved. The CDR3 has 14 residues. The ends were cut back, 4 bases at V and 3 bases at J, with 10 bases in the middle. Germline CDR1 SGDLS, CDR2 YYNGEE. In DNA, the CDR3 is TGTGCCAGCAGCCCGGACGGGGCTAATGAAAAACTGTTTTTT. Translated, it gives CASSPDGANEKLFF.

V gene TRBV6-6 combines with J gene TRBJ2-3; no clear D gene. V was cut by 6 bases and J by 3 bases, with 7 bases left in between. The CDR3 covers 12 residues. Germline V lookup: CDR1 MNHNY, CDR2 SVGAGI (reference sequence). CDR3 region: CASSSPTDTQYF. The CDR3 nucleotides read TGTGCCAGCAGCTCCCCGACAGATACGCAGTATTTT.

Only one count was recorded for this clone. The gene calls are TRBV5-1 and TRBJ1-1, with 7 bases fitting TRBD1. Unmatched junction bases numbered 17, after V lost 0 bases and J lost 0 bases. CDR3 length equals 20 residues. Germline V gives CDR1 SGHRS, CDR2 YFSETQ. DNA for the CDR3: TGCGCCAGCAGCTTGGAAAAGACAGGGCAGGACTTAACGATGAACACTGAAGCTTTCTTT. Amino acids: CASSLEKTGQDLTMNTEAFF.

The chain combines TRBV5-1 with TRBJ2-3, with 10 nucleotides matching TRBD2. CDR1 and CDR2 (germline): SGHRS, YFSETQ. V dropped 0 bases and J dropped 5; count of bases not matched to a gene: 6. The CDR3 loop spans 16 amino acids. CDR3 amino acids: CASSLALAGEGDTQYF. The CDR3 DNA is TGCGCCAGCAGCTTGGCCCTAGCGGGGGAGGGAGATACGCAGTATTTT.

This chain joins TRBV11-2 and TRBJ1-6; D perhaps matches TRBD1 (6 bases). This CDR3 region has 14 residues. The germline V gene encodes CDR1 SGHAT and CDR2 FQNNGV. Trimming pared 1 base from V and 10 bases from J, leaving 11 bases between. As DNA, the CDR3 is TGTGCCAGCAGCTTAGGGCAGGGGACCTCACCCCTCCACTTT. Protein product: CASSLGQGTSPLHF.

The rearrangement uses TRBV9 and TRBJ2-5; a possible D gene is TRBD1 (6 bases). This CDR3 region has 15 residues. The germline V gene has CDR1 SGDLS and CDR2 YYNGEE. V lost 2 bases, J lost 5 bases, and 16 bases lay in between. The CDR3 nucleotides read TGTGCCAGCAGCGTCTCCCCGGACAGCGCCGAGACCCAGTACTTC. It translates to CASSVSPDSAETQYF. The full variable domain, in which reference TRBV9 and TRBJ2-5 provide the parts outside the CDR3, is DSGVTQTPKHLITATGQRVTLRCSPRSGDLSVYWYQQSLDQGLQFLIQYYNGEERAKGNILERFSAQQFPDLHSELNLSSLELGDSALYFCASSVSPDSAETQYFGPGTRLLVL.

The gene calls are TRBV6-6 and TRBJ1-5; TRBD1 might be the D (6 bases). The V end lost 1 base, the J end lost 6 bases, and 13 bases lay between the germline ends. The CDR3 sequence is 15 residues long. CDR1 is MNHNY, CDR2 SVGAGI, per germline (reference sequence). The CDR3 DNA sequence: TGTGCCAGCAGTTACTTAGGGGGTCCAAGTCAGCCCCAGCATTTT. This translates into CASSYLGGPSQPQHF.

This clone was seen more than once but under ten times. The genes are TRBV28 and TRBJ1-5; 10 nucleotides line up with TRBD1. Per germline, CDR1 MDHEN and CDR2 SYDVKM. Trimming took 5 bases from V and 5 from J; bases not matched to a gene: 3. The CDR3 totals 14 residues. The CDR3 sequence is CASSTDRGDQPQHF. The DNA for the CDR3 is TGTGCCAGCAGTACGGACAGGGGGGATCAGCCCCAGCATTTT.

The CDR3 sequence is CASSQEGQGPRPQHF. CDR3 in DNA: TGCGCCAGCAGCCAAGAGGGACAGGGGCCACGGCCCCAGCATTTT. The chain joins TRBV4-1 to TRBJ1-5; TRBD1 matches 10 bases. Trimming cost V 0 bases and J 9 bases; bases outside gene matches: 5. The germline V gene has CDR1 MGHRA and CDR2 YSYEKL. The CDR3 length is 15 residues.

This clone has a single count. DNA of the CDR3: TGTGCCAGTAGAACAGGACGGCACTCTGGAAACACCATATATTTT. Translated, it gives CASRTGRHSGNTIYF. The rearrangement joins TRBV19 to TRBJ1-3; tentative D call: TRBD1 (5 bases). CDR3 length: 15 amino acids. V shed 6 bases and J shed 0 bases, with 12 bases lying between them. Per germline, CDR1 LNHDA and CDR2 SQIVND (reference sequence).

The rearrangement joins TRBV3-1 (or the pseudogene TRBV3-2) to TRBJ1-1; 7 bases line up with TRBD1. There are 13 residues in the CDR3. Per the germline V gene, CDR1 is LGHDT and CDR2 is YNNKEL (reference sequence). Unmatched junction bases numbered 12, after V lost 6 bases and J lost 11 bases. Here the CDR3 reads CASRRGDRAKAFF. Written as DNA, the CDR3 is TGTGCCAGCAGACGAGGAGACAGGGCCAAGGCTTTCTTT.

The chain has TRBV11-2 and TRBJ2-1; 11 nucleotides match TRBD2. The germline V gene has CDR1 SGHAT and CDR2 FQNNGV. The V and J ends lost 4 bases and 2 bases, in that order; junction bases with no gene match: 7. The CDR3 extends over 17 amino acids. CDR3 sequence reads: CASSSRLAGNAYNEQFF. The DNA for the CDR3 is TGTGCCAGCAGCTCCCGACTAGCGGGAAATGCCTACAATGAGCAGTTCTTC.